The rows below give T cell receptor beta chains drawn from one sample of a study of radiation and T cells in renal cell carcinoma. Some clones are missing from TCRdb's copy, which holds only in-frame ones; the method was immunoSEQ multiplex PCR. The sample has more than 95,000 clones, about 81% seen once; the top ten hold 5.8%. The material was blood, obtained from a patient whose treatment included radiotherapy and nephrectomy. Source of these receptors: a man aged 50-60 years with renal cell carcinoma. The CDR3 runs from the conserved cysteine through the conserved F or W. The order of the fields is D gene, V gene, J gene, CDR3 length, clone size, CDR3 protein, CDR3 DNA. D genes are given only for firm matches. Some rows mark clone size as missing; the rest say once, few, many or name a class of expanded clone.

>TRBD1|TRBV4-2|TRBJ1-5|17|NA
CASSQAAGTGGNQPQHF
TGTGCCAGCAGCCAAGCAGCCGGGACAGGGGGCAATCAGCCCCAGCATTTT
>NA|TRBV7-9|TRBJ2-7|14|NA
CASSLILADSEQYF
TGTGCCAGCAGCTTAATTTTGGCAGACTCGGAGCAGTACTTC
>TRBD2|TRBV5-8|TRBJ2-1|15|once
CASSLDGTRFNEQFF
TGTGCCAGCAGCTTGGACGGGACTAGGTTCAATGAGCAGTTCTTC
>NA|TRBV2|TRBJ2-3|13|NA
CASSGTGTDTQYF
TGTGCCAGCAGTGGAACAGGGACAGATACGCAGTATTTT
>TRBD2|TRBV11-2|TRBJ2-1|15|NA
CASSLVGTSHNEQFF
TGTGCCAGCAGCTTAGTCGGGACTAGCCACAATGAGCAGTTCTTC
>NA|TRBV2|TRBJ2-7|15|few
CASSLPASVNYEQYF
TGTGCCAGCAGTCTCCCAGCTAGCGTTAACTACGAGCAGTACTTC
>TRBD2|TRBV19|TRBJ2-7|14|NA
CASSIAGLTYEQYF
TGTGCCAGTAGTATAGCGGGACTAACCTACGAGCAGTACTTC
>TRBD1|TRBV9|TRBJ1-1|19|NA
CASSVEVLPGQGPNTEAFF
TGTGCCAGCAGCGTAGAGGTCTTACCGGGACAGGGGCCGAACACTGAAGCTTTCTTT
>TRBD2|TRBV30|TRBJ2-1|13|NA
CAWSEGLDSEQFF
TGTGCCTGGAGTGAGGGACTAGACAGTGAGCAGTTCTTC
>NA|TRBV11-2|TRBJ1-1|15|once
CASSLGQGWDTEAFF
TGTGCCAGCAGCTTAGGGCAGGGTTGGGACACTGAAGCTTTCTTT
>TRBD1|TRBV7-9|TRBJ2-7|13|NA
CASSLGTGGWEYF
TGTGCCAGCAGCTTAGGGACAGGGGGCTGGGAGTACTTC
>TRBD1|TRBV29-1|TRBJ1-3|18|NA
CSVESFGAGGISGNTIYF
TGCAGCGTTGAAAGTTTCGGGGCAGGGGGTATCTCTGGAAACACCATATATTTT
>NA|TRBV30|TRBJ1-1|13|few
CAWSKQGNTEAFF
TGTGCCTGGTCTAAACAGGGGAACACTGAAGCTTTCTTT
>NA|TRBV10-3|TRBJ2-5|13|NA
CAISGTNGETQYF
TGTGCCATCAGCGGGACAAATGGGGAGACCCAGTACTTC
>NA|TRBV10-3|TRBJ2-1|15|NA
CAISDGDLESYEQFF
TGTGCCATCAGTGACGGCGATCTGGAGTCCTATGAGCAGTTCTTC
>TRBD2|TRBV5-1|TRBJ2-1|16|NA
CASTLGWTSGNNEQFF
TGCGCCAGCACATTGGGATGGACTAGCGGAAACAATGAGCAGTTCTTC
>NA|TRBV4-1|TRBJ2-3|16|NA
CASSHKGGGRGDTQYF
TGCGCCAGCAGCCATAAGGGGGGGGGCCGCGGAGATACGCAGTATTTT
>NA|TRBV28|TRBJ1-5|14|few
CATFRAVRNQPQHF
TGTGCCACCTTCCGGGCCGTTCGCAATCAGCCCCAGCATTTT
>TRBD2|TRBV6-5|TRBJ2-7|16|NA
CASSYSGLDILSEQYF
TGTGCCAGCAGTTACTCCGGACTAGACATCCTCTCCGAGCAGTACTTC